The next 17 T cell receptor beta chains were all read from a single sample in a study of OX40 agonist ivuxolimab in advanced cancers. The data were produced by immunoSEQ multiplex PCR, yet TCRdb's version contains in-frame clones alone and is incomplete. Of some 83,000 clones in the sample, 80% to 90% were seen once. The source material was CD4+ or CD8+ T cells sorted from blood, sampled in a trial of the OX40 agonist ivuxolimab. The receptors here all came from an adult with an advanced solid tumor such as melanoma, head and neck, liver or kidney cancer.

The chain is built from TRBV27 and TRBJ1-2; D remains unclear. The V gene's germline CDR1 is MNHEY and CDR2 SMNVEV (reference sequence). CDR3 length: 14 amino acids. V was trimmed by 8 bases and J by 0 bases, leaving 13 bases between them. The CDR3 DNA reads as TGTGCCAGCCGTGGAGGCGGGACTAACTATGGCTACACCTTC. Its translation is CASRGGGTNYGYTF.

This clone was recorded once. This rearrangement joins TRBV6-6 to TRBJ2-3; maybe TRBD2 (6 bases). V lost 7 bases and J lost 3, with 14 bases in between. The germline CDR1 and CDR2 sequences are MNHNY and SVGAGI (reference sequence). CDR3 size: 14 residues. The CDR3 reads CASTAGKATDTQYF. The CDR3 region has the DNA TGTGCCAGCACCGCGGGGAAGGCGACAGATACGCAGTATTTT.

The chain employs TRBV5-5 and TRBJ2-5; 9 nucleotides line up with TRBD1. Germline V lookup: CDR1 SGHKS, CDR2 YYEKEE (reference sequence). The CDR3 runs to 14 residues. J lost 5 bases, V lost 4 bases, and 6 bases had no gene match. As DNA, the CDR3 is TGTGCCAGCAGCAGCCAGACAGGGGGTGAGACCCAGTACTTC. Translating gives CASSSQTGGETQYF.

In this sample, this clone turned up once. The chain has TRBV7-2 and TRBJ1-2; 7 bases are a match to TRBD1. J gave up 4 bases and V 1 base, and 12 bases lay outside the gene matches. CDR3 length equals 17 residues. Germline V CDR1 and CDR2: SGHTA, FQGNSA. As DNA, the CDR3 is TGTGCCAGCAGCTTAGGGGGCTCCGGGACAGCGGTCTATGGCTACACCTTC. Amino acids: CASSLGGSGTAVYGYTF.

The chain combines TRBV4-3 with TRBJ2-1; 9 bases match TRBD1. The CDR3 sequence is 15 residues long. The ends lost 3 bases at V and 0 bases at J; junction bases unmatched: 0. Germline V CDR1 and CDR2: LGHNA, YSLEER. The CDR3 DNA follows: TGCGCCAGCAGCCAGGACAGGGGCTCCTACAATGAGCAGTTCTTC. Translation: CASSQDRGSYNEQFF.

This clone was picked up a small number of times. The J gene is TRBJ2-7, the V gene TRBV5-1; D is perhaps TRBD2 (6 bases). The V end lost 6 bases, the J end lost 2 bases, and 12 bases lay between the germline ends. Germline V gene sequence: CDR1 SGHRS, CDR2 YFSETQ. CDR3 length: 13 residues. CDR3 nucleotide sequence: TGCGCCAGCACCCCGGGGGACCCCTACGAGCAGTACTTC. As protein: CASTPGDPYEQYF. The full variable domain, completed using reference TRBV5-1 and TRBJ2-7, is KAGVTQTPRYLIKTRGQQVTLSCSPISGHRSVSWYQQTPGQGLQFLFEYFSETQRNKGNFPGRFSGRQFSNSRSEMNVSTLELGDSALYLCASTPGDPYEQYFGPGTRLTVT.

The chain has TRBV29-1 and TRBJ2-2; 10 nucleotides agree with TRBD2. The CDR3 contains 17 residues. V was pared by 1 base and J by 7 bases, with 12 bases of the junction left unmatched. The V gene's germline CDR1 is SQVTM and CDR2 ANQGSEA. The CDR3 bases are TGCAGCGTTGAAGTGGTGGGCCTAGCGGGAGTGTACGGGGAGCTGTTTTTT. This translates into CSVEVVGLAGVYGELFF.

The chain has TRBV9 and TRBJ2-3, with 8 bases aligning to TRBD1. Germline assignment: CDR1 SGDLS and CDR2 YYNGEE. Trimming at V came to 2 bases and at J to 7 bases, leaving 15 bases not matched to a gene. The CDR3 has 17 amino acids. CDR3 DNA: TGTGCCAGCAGCGTCGACTCAGGACAGGGACTTCTTTATACGCAGTATTTT. Residues: CASSVDSGQGLLYTQYF.

The rearrangement joins TRBV19 to TRBJ1-5, with TRBD1 matching 10 bases. CDR1 and CDR2 from the germline V gene are LNHDA and SQIVND (reference sequence). This CDR3 has 15 amino acids. Trimming cost V 3 bases and J 4 bases; bases outside gene matches: 3. CDR3 sequence reads: CASSIRTGGNQPQHF. In DNA form, the CDR3 reads TGTGCCAGTAGTATTAGGACAGGGGGTAATCAGCCCCAGCATTTT.

This chain joins TRBV4-2 and TRBJ2-3, with 7 bases identical to TRBD1. With V trimmed by 1 base and J by 6 bases, 4 bases remained unmatched. Germline V gives CDR1 LGHNA, CDR2 YNFKEQ. The CDR3 loop spans 14 amino acids. For the CDR3, the DNA is TGTGCCAGCAGCCAAGTTCAACAGGGGGATACGCAGTATTTT. Residues: CASSQVQQGDTQYF.

The V call is TRBV2, the J call TRBJ2-3; D is possibly TRBD2 (6 bases). The germline gives CDR1 SNHLY, CDR2 FYNNEI. Trimming stripped 6 bases from V and 5 bases from J, with 12 bases between. The CDR3 is 13 residues long. The CDR3 sequence: CASSRTKGDTQYF. The CDR3 nucleotides are TGTGCCAGCAGCCGGACTAAAGGAGATACGCAGTATTTT.

The chain combines TRBV15 with TRBJ2-3; either TRBD1 or TRBD2 may fit D (6 bases each). V shed 1 base and J shed 6 bases, with 14 bases lying between them. CDR1 and CDR2 (germline): LNHNV, YYDKDF (reference sequence). This CDR3 has 15 residues. This chain's CDR3 is CATSRGGEGGDTQYF. The CDR3 DNA sequence: TGTGCCACCAGCAGAGGGGGAGAGGGGGGTGATACGCAGTATTTT. Supplemented by reference TRBV15 and TRBJ2-3, the full variable domain reads DAMVIQNPRYQVTQFGKPVTLSCSQTLNHNVMYWYQQKSSQAPKLLFHYYDKDFNNEADTPDNFQSRRPNTSFCFLDIRSPGLGDTAMYLCATSRGGEGGDTQYFGPGTRLTVL.

This rearrangement joins TRBV29-1 to TRBJ1-4, with unresolved D. Germline CDR1 reads SQVTM; CDR2 reads ANQGSEA. The CDR3 covers 14 residues. V shed 6 bases and J shed 2 bases, with 13 bases lying between them. The CDR3 nucleotides are TGCAGCGTGCGAAGGAGGTCGACTAATGAAAAACTGTTTTTT. This gives the protein CSVRRRSTNEKLFF.

The chain links TRBV5-5 to TRBJ2-7, with D unresolved. V dropped 1 base and J dropped 2 bases, with 13 bases sitting between them. The CDR3 spans 15 residues. Germline lookup yields CDR1 SGHKS and CDR2 YYEKEE (reference sequence). As DNA, the CDR3 is TGTGCCAGCAGCTTGTTTAGGCAGAGGACCTACGAGCAGTACTTC. The encoded protein is CASSLFRQRTYEQYF.

This chain joins TRBV28 and TRBJ2-1; 11 bases agree with TRBD2. The CDR3 extends over 14 amino acids. Germline trimming cut 9 bases from V and 4 bases from J; bases unmatched to any gene: 5. Looked up from germline, CDR1 is MDHEN and CDR2 is SYDVKM. The CDR3 is CASTGTSGYNEQFF. Here the CDR3 DNA reads TGTGCCAGTACCGGGACTAGCGGTTACAATGAGCAGTTCTTC.

Written as DNA, the CDR3 is TGTGCCAGCAGGAAAACAGGGGACTATGGCTACACCTTC. This translates into CASRKTGDYGYTF. The genes are TRBV5-4 and TRBJ1-2, with 7 bases identical to TRBD1. V shed 5 bases and J 3 bases; nucleotides not matched to a gene: 4. The CDR3 is made up of 13 amino acids. CDR1 is SGHNT, CDR2 YYREEE, per germline (reference sequence).

The chain's CDR3 is CASSLGGRGRYEQYF. CDR3 bases: TGTGCCAGCAGCTTAGGGGGGAGGGGGAGGTACGAGCAGTACTTC. V and J are TRBV7-2 and TRBJ2-7; tentatively, D is TRBD2 (7 bases). Germline CDR1 reads SGHTA; CDR2 reads FQGNSA. V dropped 1 base and J dropped 4 bases, with 14 bases sitting between them. The length of the CDR3 is 15 residues.